This is a list of T cell receptor beta chains from one sample in a study of T cells in Graves' hyperthyroidism and ophthalmopathy. TCRdb used MiXCR to reprocess the multiplex PCR reads, holding one entry per CDR3 protein. Of 700,000 or so distinct CDR3 sequences in the sample, approximately 16% were seen once. The specimen was blood. The origin of the receptors is a man aged 18 to 30 with Graves' hyperthyroidism. Each CDR3 is given with its conserved first and last residue. Each record gives: clone size, V gene, D gene, J gene, CDR3 protein, CDR3 DNA. A D gene is named only where the DNA matches it firmly. Some rows mark clone size as missing; the rest say once, few, many or name a class of expanded clone.

many	TRBV28	-	TRBJ1-2	CASSALPGDPALVDYGYTF	TGTGCCAGCAGTGCCCTACCCGGGGACCCCGCTCTAGTGGACTATGGCTACACCTTC
-	TRBV14	-	TRBJ2-2	CASSPLVSSGELFF	TGTGCCAGCAGCCCCCTCGTCAGCTCCGGGGAGCTGTTTTTT
-	TRBV6-1	-	TRBJ2-7	CASRVRMGDSYEQYF	TGTGCCAGCAGGGTTCGGATGGGAGACTCCTACGAGCAGTACTTC
many	TRBV28	TRBD1	TRBJ1-2	CASSFFGTGFDGYTF	TGTGCCAGCAGTTTTTTCGGGACAGGGTTTGATGGCTACACCTTC
many	TRBV20-1	TRBD2	TRBJ2-3	CSTRTSGSTDTQYF	TGCAGTACTAGGACTAGCGGGAGTACAGATACGCAGTATTTT
many	TRBV30	TRBD2	TRBJ2-1	CAWAGLPLEYNEQFF	TGTGCCTGGGCGGGACTACCCTTGGAGTACAATGAGCAGTTCTTC
few	TRBV28	-	TRBJ1-2	CASSLRFAGGYTF	TGTGCCAGCAGTTTAAGGTTTGCTGGCGGCTACACCTTC
many	TRBV7-2	-	TRBJ2-1	CASTTSFGAYNEQFF	TGTGCCAGCACCACCTCTTTCGGCGCCTACAATGAGCAGTTCTTC
many	TRBV7-8	TRBD2	TRBJ2-5	CASGASGQETQYF	TGTGCCAGCGGGGCTAGCGGCCAAGAGACCCAGTACTTC
many	TRBV28	TRBD2	TRBJ2-5	CASSAPGLAGGQETQYF	TGTGCCAGCAGTGCCCCGGGACTAGCGGGAGGGCAAGAGACCCAGTACTTC
many	TRBV29-1	TRBD2	TRBJ2-5	CSVDGLAEQETQYF	TGCAGCGTTGATGGACTAGCGGAGCAAGAGACCCAGTACTTC
many	TRBV2	-	TRBJ2-5	CASNLEGQETQYF	TGTGCCAGCAACCTCGAGGGGCAAGAGACCCAGTACTTC
many	TRBV5-4	TRBD1	TRBJ1-1	CASKGALNTEAFF	TGTGCCAGCAAGGGGGCCTTGAACACTGAAGCTTTCTTT
many	TRBV12-3/TRBV12-4	-	TRBJ1-6	CASSSPADHNSPLHF	TGTGCCAGCAGTTCCCCGGCGGACCATAATTCACCCCTCCACTTT
many	TRBV12-3/TRBV12-4	-	TRBJ2-1	CASNHRDLGEQFF	TGTGCCAGCAATCACAGGGATCTGGGTGAGCAGTTCTTC
-	TRBV20-1	TRBD2	TRBJ2-4	CSAKLAGLNKNIQYF	TGCAGTGCTAAACTAGCGGGCCTCAACAAAAACATTCAGTACTTC
-	TRBV2	-	TRBJ1-3	CASSEYGNTIYF	TGTGCCAGCAGTGAATATGGAAACACCATATATTTT
many	TRBV7-8	-	TRBJ2-2	CASLLRRGFNTGELFF	TGTGCCAGCCTCCTCAGGAGAGGGTTTAACACTGGGGAGCTGTTTTTT
many	TRBV6-2/TRBV6-3	TRBD1	TRBJ2-7	CASRTPGQGPYEQYF	TGTGCCAGCAGGACCCCGGGACAGGGGCCCTACGAGCAGTACTTC
-	TRBV29-1	-	TRBJ2-1	CSVSSYLFNEQFF	TGCAGCGTTTCGAGTTACCTTTTCAATGAGCAGTTCTTC
few	TRBV2	-	TRBJ2-1	CASSEGEAHSNEQFF	TGTGCCAGCAGCGAGGGGGAAGCGCACTCGAATGAGCAGTTCTTC
-	TRBV3-1	TRBD2	TRBJ2-3	CASGKSLASGRPDTQYF	TGTGCCAGCGGCAAGAGTCTCGCTAGCGGGAGGCCAGATACGCAGTATTTT
-	TRBV28	-	TRBJ2-7	CASKTGTQSSYEQYF	TGTGCCAGCAAGACCGGGACGCAGAGCTCCTACGAGCAGTACTTC
few	TRBV25-1	TRBD1	TRBJ2-5	CASRDWDRGRETQYF	TGTGCCAGCAGGGACTGGGACAGGGGTAGAGAGACCCAGTACTTC
-	TRBV10-3	-	TRBJ2-6	CAISPSPGATGANVLTF	TGTGCCATCAGTCCGAGTCCGGGAGCGACTGGGGCCAACGTCCTGACTTTC
many	TRBV20-1	TRBD1	TRBJ1-6	CSARGDRESSPLHF	TGCAGTGCTAGAGGGGACAGGGAGAGTTCACCCCTCCACTTT
many	TRBV7-2	-	TRBJ2-2	CASSLARPGELFF	TGTGCCAGCAGCTTAGCCCGTCCCGGGGAGCTGTTTTTT
-	TRBV12-3/TRBV12-4	-	TRBJ2-1	CASSKGRTHNEQFF	TGTGCCAGCTCCAAGGGACGCACCCACAATGAGCAGTTCTTC
-	TRBV7-8	-	TRBJ2-5	CASSPDPDGEETQYF	TGTGCCAGCAGCCCGGACCCCGACGGGGAAGAGACCCAGTACTTC
many	TRBV19	TRBD2	TRBJ2-1	CASSQPWTSGRASNEQFF	TGTGCCAGTAGCCAACCTTGGACTAGCGGGAGGGCCAGCAATGAGCAGTTCTTC
-	TRBV12-3/TRBV12-4	-	TRBJ1-1	CASTRERVNTEAFF	TGTGCCAGCACCCGAGAGAGGGTGAACACTGAAGCTTTCTTT
-	TRBV19	-	TRBJ2-4	CATSSGSKNIQYF	TGTGCCACCAGCTCCGGGTCCAAAAACATTCAGTACTTC
-	TRBV5-1	TRBD1	TRBJ2-1	CASSLEPAGQGVSEQFF	TGCGCCAGCAGCTTGGAGCCCGCGGGACAGGGTGTGAGTGAGCAGTTCTTC
few	TRBV30	-	TRBJ2-1	CAWSAGEYNEQFF	TGTGCCTGGAGTGCAGGGGAGTACAATGAGCAGTTCTTC
many	TRBV29-1	TRBD1	TRBJ2-7	CSIRQGAGEQYF	TGCAGCATTAGACAGGGGGCCGGCGAGCAGTACTTC
-	TRBV5-6	TRBD2	TRBJ2-3	CASSAPGLGVPTDTQYF	TGTGCCAGCAGCGCGCCGGGACTAGGAGTTCCCACAGATACGCAGTATTTT
-	TRBV6-1	-	TRBJ2-1	CASRDSLRYNEQFF	TGTGCCAGCAGAGACAGCCTTCGATACAATGAGCAGTTCTTC